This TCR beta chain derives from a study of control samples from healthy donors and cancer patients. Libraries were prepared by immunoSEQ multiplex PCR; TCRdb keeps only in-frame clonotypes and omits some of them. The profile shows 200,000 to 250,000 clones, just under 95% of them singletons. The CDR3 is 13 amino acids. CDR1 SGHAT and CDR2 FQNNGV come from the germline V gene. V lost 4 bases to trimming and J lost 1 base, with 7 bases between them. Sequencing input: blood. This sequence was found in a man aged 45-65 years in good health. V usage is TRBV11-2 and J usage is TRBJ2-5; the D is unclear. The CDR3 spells CASSSLFQETQYF. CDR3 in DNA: TGTGCCAGCAGCTCCCTGTTCCAAGAGACCCAGTACTTC.